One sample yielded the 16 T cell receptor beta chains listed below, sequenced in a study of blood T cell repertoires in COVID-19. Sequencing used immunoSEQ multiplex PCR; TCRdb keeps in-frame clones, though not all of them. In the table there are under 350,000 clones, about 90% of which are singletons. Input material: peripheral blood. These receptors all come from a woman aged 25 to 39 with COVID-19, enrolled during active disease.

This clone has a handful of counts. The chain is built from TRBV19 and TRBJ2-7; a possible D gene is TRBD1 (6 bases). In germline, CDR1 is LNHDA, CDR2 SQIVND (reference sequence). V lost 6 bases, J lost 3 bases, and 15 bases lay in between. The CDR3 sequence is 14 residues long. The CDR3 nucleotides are TGTGCCAGTAGCCCCGGGACACAGAACTACGAGCAGTACTTC. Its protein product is CASSPGTQNYEQYF.

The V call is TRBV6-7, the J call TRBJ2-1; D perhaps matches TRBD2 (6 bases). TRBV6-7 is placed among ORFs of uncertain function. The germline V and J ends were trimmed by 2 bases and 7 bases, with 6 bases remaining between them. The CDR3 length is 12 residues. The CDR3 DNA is TGTGCCAGCAGTTACGCGGGGAATGAGCAGTTCTTC. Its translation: CASSYAGNEQFF.

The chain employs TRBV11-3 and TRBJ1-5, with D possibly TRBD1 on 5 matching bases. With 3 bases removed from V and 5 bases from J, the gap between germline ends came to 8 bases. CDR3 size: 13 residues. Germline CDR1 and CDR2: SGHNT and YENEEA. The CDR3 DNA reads TGTGCCAGCAGCTTTGACAGAGATCAGCCCCAGCATTTT. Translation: CASSFDRDQPQHF.

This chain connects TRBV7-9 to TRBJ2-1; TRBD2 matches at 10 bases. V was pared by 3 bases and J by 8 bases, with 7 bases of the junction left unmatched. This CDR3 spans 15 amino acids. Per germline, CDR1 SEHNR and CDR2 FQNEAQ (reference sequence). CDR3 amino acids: CASSFGPSGGDEQFF. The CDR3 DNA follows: TGTGCCAGCAGCTTCGGGCCTAGCGGGGGCGATGAGCAGTTCTTC. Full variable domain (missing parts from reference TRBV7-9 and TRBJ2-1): DTGVSQNPRHKITKRGQNVTFRCDPISEHNRLYWYRQTLGQGPEFLTYFQNEAQLEKSRLLSDRFSAERPKGSFSTLEIQRTEQGDSAMYLCASSFGPSGGDEQFFGPGTRLTVL.

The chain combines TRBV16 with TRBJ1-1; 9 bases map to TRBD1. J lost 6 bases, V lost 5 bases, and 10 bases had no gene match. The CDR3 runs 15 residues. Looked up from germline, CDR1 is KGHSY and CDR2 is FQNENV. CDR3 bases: TGTGCCAGCAGCTCAAACAGGGGGCGCGAGGCTGAAGCTTTCTTT. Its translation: CASSSNRGREAEAFF.

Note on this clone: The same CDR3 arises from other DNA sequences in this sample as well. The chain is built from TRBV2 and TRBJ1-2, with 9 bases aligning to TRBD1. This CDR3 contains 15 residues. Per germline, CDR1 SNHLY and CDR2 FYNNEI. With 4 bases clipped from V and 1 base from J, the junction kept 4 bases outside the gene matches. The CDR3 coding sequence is TGTGCCAGCAGTGCCCTGGGACAGGGTAACTATGGCTACACCTTC. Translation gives CASSALGQGNYGYTF.

The CDR3 is CAGQPIRGRDWNEQFF. The CDR3 region has the DNA TGTGCCGGACAACCGATCAGGGGGCGCGATTGGAATGAGCAGTTCTTC. J is TRBJ2-1 and V is TRBV11-2, with 8 bases lining up with TRBD1. J lost 7 bases, V lost 11 bases, and 19 bases had no gene match. The length of the CDR3 is 16 residues. The V gene's germline CDR1 is SGHAT and CDR2 FQNNGV.

CDR3 in amino acids: CASGTDRHPPQHF. For the CDR3, the DNA is TGTGCCAGCGGAACGGACAGACATCCGCCCCAGCATTTT. The genes are TRBV27 and TRBJ1-5; a possible D gene is TRBD1 (6 bases). The length of the CDR3 is 13 residues. Trimming pared 8 bases from V and 9 bases from J, leaving 17 bases between. Germline CDR1 reads MNHEY; CDR2 reads SMNVEV (reference sequence).

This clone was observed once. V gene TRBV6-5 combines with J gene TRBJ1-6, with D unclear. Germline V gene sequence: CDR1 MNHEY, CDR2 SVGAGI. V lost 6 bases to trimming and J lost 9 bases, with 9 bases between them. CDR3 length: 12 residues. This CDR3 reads CASRSGSSPLHF. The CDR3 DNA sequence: TGTGCCAGCAGAAGCGGGTCTTCACCCCTCCACTTT.

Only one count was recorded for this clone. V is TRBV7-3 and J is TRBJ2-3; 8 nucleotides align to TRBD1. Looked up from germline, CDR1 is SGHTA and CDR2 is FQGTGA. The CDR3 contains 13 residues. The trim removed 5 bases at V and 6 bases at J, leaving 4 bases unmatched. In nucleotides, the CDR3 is TGTGCCAGCAGCGTCAACAGGGGGGATACGCAGTATTTT. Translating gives CASSVNRGDTQYF.

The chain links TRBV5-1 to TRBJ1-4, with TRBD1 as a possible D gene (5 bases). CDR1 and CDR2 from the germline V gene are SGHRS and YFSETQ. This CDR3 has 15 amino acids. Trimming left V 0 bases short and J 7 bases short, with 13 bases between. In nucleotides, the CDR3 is TGCGCCAGCAGCTTGGAGTGGGGGGAGAGTGAAAAACTGTTTTTT. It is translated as CASSLEWGESEKLFF.

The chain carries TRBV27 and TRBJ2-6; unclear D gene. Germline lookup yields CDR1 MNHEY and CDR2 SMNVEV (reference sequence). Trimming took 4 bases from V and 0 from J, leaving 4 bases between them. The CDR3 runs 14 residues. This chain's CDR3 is CASSSSSGANVLTF. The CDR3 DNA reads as TGTGCCAGCAGTTCTAGCTCTGGGGCCAACGTCCTGACTTTC.

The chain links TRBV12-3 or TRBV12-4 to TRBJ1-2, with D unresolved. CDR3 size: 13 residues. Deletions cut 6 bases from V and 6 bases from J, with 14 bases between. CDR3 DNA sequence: TGTGCCAGCAGACAAGGACCGAGGGATGGCTACACCTTC. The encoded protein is CASRQGPRDGYTF.

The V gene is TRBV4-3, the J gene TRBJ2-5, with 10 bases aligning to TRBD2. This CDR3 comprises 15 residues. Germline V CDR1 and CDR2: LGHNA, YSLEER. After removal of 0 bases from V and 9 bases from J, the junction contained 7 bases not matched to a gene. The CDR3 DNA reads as TGCGCCAGCAGCCAAGATCTTTCCAGCGGGGGGGCCCAGTACTTC. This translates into CASSQDLSSGGAQYF.

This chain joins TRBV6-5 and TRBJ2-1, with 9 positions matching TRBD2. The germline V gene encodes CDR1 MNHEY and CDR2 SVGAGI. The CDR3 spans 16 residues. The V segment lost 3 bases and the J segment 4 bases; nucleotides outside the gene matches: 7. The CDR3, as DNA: TGTGCCAGCAGTTATTTAGGGCGGGGGGGGTACAATGAGCAGTTCTTC. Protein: CASSYLGRGGYNEQFF.

The CDR3 loop is CASSLTGPEAFF. The CDR3 bases are TGTGCCAGCAGCTTGACAGGGCCTGAAGCTTTCTTT. J is TRBJ1-1 and V is TRBV5-8; a possible D gene is TRBD1 (6 bases). The CDR3 is made up of 12 amino acids. Trimming shortened V by 1 base and J by 6 bases, and 7 bases separated the two germline ends. CDR1 is SGHTS, CDR2 YDEGEE, per germline.